Each of the 8 T cell receptor beta chains below was sequenced from the same sample in a study of tumor-infiltrating lymphocytes in primary liver carcinoma. The source of the blood RNA was unsorted whole blood, and germline DNA was extracted as well. Using a constant-region primer together with ProtoScript II reverse transcriptase, TCR beta cDNA was made from about 500 ng of total RNA. Three nested multiplex PCR rounds, a slightly modified ARM-PCR method, built the TCR beta libraries. TRBV1-TRBV30 forward primers paired with a C-beta reverse primer drove the first two PCR rounds, roughly 10 cycles each. Via MiXCR, TCRdb re-called the multiplex PCR reads, giving one row per CDR3 protein. The table records more than 150,000 distinct CDR3 sequences, over 45% of them present only once. Sequencing was carried out using peripheral blood. The receptors here all came from a man aged 40-55 years with primary liver carcinoma and hepatitis B virus infection.

This clonotype was observed many times. The rearrangement uses TRBV29-1 and TRBJ2-7; D might be TRBD2 (5 bases). Deletions cut 3 bases from V and 2 bases from J, with 11 bases between. Germline values: CDR1 SQVTM, CDR2 ANQGSEA. The CDR3 has 13 residues. Here the CDR3 DNA reads TGCAGCGTTGATGAGGGCAGGACCTACGAGCAGTACTTC. Amino acids: CSVDEGRTYEQYF.

Concerning this clonotype itself: This may be a read error, as it is one base from a much larger clone. The chain employs TRBV29-1 and TRBJ2-3, with a weak D call TRBD1 (5 bases). The CDR3 contains 15 residues. Germline lookup yields CDR1 SQVTM and CDR2 ANQGSEA. The DNA of the CDR3 is TGCAACGTTGACCCCACAGGCACGTTGGCAGATACGCAGTATTTT. Amino acids: CNVDPTGTLADTQYF.

The V call is TRBV6-5, the J call TRBJ2-1; TRBD2 is a possible D gene (5 bases). Germline V gives CDR1 MNHEY, CDR2 SVGAGI. Trimming removed 8 bases from V and 11 bases from J, with 22 bases in between. This CDR3 has 14 amino acids. The CDR3 DNA follows: TGTGCCAGCCTTCCCGGGATAGCAGGAGGTAAGCAGTTCTTC. This encodes CASLPGIAGGKQFF.

The chain combines TRBV11-1 with TRBJ2-2; weak D call: TRBD1 (6 bases). Germline V CDR1 and CDR2: SGHAT, FQDESV (reference sequence). The germline V and J ends were trimmed by 6 bases and 10 bases, with 21 bases remaining between them. The CDR3 runs to 15 residues. The CDR3: CASRAGDLNSVELFF. CDR3 DNA sequence: TGTGCCAGCAGAGCAGGGGACCTGAACAGCGTGGAGCTGTTTTTT.

Turning to this clonotype: At one end the junction does not follow the germline gene, possibly because of a read error. The V call is TRBV6-5, the J call TRBJ2-7; TRBD1 agrees at 8 bases. This CDR3 is built from 16 residues. Germline V gene lookup returns CDR1 MNHEY and CDR2 SVGAGI. The CDR3 nucleotides are TGTGCCAGCAGTTACGGTTGGAGACAGGGGACCTACGAACAGTACTTC. It encodes CASSYGWRQGTYEQYF.

Concerning this clonotype: A read error is possible here, since a much larger clone lies one base away. This chain connects TRBV29-1 to TRBJ1-1; maybe TRBD1 (6 bases). Germline assignment: CDR1 SQVTM and CDR2 ANQGSEA. Trimming pared 7 bases from V and 6 bases from J, leaving 15 bases between. The CDR3 spans 12 residues. CDR3 region: CSGSEGGAEAFF. CDR3 DNA: TGCAGCGGCTCAGAAGGGGGTGCTGAAGCTTTCTTT.

About this clonotype itself: An end of the junction does not agree with germline; a read error may underlie this. The V and J genes are TRBV11-2 and TRBJ1-1; perhaps TRBD1 as D (6 bases). The CDR3 spans 14 residues. Germline-derived CDR1 and CDR2 are SGHAT and FQNNGV. Here the CDR3 DNA reads TGTGCCAGCAGCTTAGACCAGGGGTGGACTGAGGCTTTCTTT. Its protein product is CASSLDQGWTEAFF.

The CDR3 sequence is CASRRLTGRREQYF. CDR3 nucleotides: TGTGCCAGCAGACGACTGACGGGCCGGCGCGAGCAGTACTTC. V usage is TRBV6-2 or TRBV6-3 and J usage is TRBJ2-7, with no clear D. Germline V lookup: CDR1 MNHEY, CDR2 SVGEGT. The V gene lost 6 bases and the J gene lost 6 bases, with 18 bases spanning the gap. CDR3 size: 14 residues.